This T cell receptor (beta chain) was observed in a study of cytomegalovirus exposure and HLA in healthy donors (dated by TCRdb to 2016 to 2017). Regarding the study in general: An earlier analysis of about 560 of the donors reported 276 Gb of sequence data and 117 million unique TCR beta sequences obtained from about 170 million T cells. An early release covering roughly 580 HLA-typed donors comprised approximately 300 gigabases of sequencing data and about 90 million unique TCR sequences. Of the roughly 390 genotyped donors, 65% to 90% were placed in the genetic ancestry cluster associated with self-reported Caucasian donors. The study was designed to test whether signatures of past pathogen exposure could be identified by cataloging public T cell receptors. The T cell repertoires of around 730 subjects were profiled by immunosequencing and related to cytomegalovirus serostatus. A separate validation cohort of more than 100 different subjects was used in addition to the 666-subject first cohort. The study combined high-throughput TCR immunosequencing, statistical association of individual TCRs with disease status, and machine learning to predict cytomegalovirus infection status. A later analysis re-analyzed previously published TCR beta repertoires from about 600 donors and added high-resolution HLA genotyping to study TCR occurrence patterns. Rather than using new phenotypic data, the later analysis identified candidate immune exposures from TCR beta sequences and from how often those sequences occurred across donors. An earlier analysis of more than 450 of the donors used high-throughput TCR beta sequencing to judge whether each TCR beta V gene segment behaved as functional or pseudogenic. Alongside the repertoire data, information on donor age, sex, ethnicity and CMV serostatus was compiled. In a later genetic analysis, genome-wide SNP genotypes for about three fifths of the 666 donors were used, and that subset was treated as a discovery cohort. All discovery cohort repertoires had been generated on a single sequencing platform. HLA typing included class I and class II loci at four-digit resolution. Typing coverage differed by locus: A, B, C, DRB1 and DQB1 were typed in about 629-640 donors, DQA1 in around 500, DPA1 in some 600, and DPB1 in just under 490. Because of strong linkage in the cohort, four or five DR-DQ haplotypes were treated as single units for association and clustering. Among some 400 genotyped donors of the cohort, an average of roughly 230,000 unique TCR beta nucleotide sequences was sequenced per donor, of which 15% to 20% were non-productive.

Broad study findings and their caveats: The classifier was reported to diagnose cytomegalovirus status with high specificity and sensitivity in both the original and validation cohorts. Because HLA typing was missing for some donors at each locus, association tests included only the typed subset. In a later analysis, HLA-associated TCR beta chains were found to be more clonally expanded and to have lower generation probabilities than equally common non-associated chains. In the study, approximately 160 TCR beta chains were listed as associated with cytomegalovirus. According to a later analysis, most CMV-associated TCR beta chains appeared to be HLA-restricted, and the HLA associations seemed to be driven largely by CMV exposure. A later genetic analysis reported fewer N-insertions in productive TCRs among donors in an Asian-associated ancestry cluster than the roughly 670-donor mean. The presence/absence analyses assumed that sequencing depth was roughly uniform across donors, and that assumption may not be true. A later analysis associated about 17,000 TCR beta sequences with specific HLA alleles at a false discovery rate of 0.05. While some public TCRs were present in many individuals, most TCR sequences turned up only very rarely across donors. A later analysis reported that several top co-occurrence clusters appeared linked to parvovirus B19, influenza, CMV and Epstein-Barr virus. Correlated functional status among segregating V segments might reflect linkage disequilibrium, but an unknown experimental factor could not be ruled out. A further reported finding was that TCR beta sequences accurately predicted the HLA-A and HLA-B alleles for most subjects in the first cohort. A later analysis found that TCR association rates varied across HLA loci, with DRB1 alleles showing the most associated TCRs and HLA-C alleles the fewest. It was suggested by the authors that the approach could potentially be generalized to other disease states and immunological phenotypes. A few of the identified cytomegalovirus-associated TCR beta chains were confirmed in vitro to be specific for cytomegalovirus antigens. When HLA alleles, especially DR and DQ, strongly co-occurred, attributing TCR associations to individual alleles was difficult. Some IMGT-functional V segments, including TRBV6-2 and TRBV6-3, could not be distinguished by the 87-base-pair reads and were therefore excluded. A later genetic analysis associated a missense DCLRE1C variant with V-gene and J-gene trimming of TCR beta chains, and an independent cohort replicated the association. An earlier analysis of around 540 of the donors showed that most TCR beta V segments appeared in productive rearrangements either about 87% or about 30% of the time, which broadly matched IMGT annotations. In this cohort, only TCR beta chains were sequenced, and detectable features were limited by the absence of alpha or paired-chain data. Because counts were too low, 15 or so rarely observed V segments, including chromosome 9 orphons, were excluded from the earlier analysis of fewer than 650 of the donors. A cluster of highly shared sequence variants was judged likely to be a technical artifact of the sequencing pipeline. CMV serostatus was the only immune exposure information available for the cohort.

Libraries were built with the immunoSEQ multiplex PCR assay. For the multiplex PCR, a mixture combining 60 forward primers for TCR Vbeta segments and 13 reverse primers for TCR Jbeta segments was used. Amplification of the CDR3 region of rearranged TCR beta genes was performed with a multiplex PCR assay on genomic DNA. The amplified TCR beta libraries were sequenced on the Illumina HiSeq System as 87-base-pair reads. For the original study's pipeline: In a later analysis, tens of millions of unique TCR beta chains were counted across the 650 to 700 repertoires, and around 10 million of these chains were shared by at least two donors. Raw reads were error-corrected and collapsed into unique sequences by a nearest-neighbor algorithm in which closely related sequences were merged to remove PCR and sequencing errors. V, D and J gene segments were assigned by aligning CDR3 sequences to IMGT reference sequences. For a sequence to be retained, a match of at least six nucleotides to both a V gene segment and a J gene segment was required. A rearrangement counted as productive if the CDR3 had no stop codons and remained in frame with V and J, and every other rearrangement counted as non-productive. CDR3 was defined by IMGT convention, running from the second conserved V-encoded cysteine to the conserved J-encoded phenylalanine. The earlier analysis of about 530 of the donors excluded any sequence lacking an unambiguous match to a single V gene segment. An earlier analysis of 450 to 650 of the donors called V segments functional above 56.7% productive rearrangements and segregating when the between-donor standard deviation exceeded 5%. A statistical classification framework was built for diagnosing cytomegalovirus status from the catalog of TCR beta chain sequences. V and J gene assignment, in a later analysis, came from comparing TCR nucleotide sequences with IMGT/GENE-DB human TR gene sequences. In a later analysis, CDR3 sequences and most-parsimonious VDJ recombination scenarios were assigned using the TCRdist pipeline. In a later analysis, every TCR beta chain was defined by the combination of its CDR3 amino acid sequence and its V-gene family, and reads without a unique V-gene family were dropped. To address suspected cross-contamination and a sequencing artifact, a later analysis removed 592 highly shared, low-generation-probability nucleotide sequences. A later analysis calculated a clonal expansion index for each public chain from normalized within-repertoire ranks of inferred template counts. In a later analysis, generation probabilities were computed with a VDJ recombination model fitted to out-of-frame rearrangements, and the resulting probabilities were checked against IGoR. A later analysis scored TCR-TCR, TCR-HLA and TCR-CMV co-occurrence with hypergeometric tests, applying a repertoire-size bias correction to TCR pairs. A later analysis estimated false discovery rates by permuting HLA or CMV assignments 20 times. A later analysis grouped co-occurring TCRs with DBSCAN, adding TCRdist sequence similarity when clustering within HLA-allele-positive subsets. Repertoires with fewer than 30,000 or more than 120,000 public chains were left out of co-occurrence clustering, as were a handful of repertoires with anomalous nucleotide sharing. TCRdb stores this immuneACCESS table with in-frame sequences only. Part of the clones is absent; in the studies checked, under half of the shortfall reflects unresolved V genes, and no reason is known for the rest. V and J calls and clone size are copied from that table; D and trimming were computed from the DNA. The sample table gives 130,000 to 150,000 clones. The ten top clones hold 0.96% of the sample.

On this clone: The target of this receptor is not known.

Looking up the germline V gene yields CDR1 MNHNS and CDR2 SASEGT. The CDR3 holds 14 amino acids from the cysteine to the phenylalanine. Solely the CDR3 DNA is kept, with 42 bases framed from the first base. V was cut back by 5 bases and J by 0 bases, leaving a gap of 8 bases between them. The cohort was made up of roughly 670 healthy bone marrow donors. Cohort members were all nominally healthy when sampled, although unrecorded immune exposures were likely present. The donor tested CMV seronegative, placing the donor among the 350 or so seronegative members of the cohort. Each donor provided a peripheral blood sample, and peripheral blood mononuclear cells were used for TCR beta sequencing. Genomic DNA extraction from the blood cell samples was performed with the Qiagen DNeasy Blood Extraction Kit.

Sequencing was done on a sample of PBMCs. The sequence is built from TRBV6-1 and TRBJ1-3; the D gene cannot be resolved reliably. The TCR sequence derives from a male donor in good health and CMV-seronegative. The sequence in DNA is TGTGCCAGCAGTAGTCTAGGCTCTGGAAACACCATATATTTT. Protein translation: CASSSLGSGNTIYF.